The following is a TCR beta chain sequence with its context. Measured with immunoSEQ multiplex PCR; TCRdb has only the in-frame clones, and not every one. The sample records under 200,000 clones, approximately 93% being singletons. The data stem from a study of T cell responses to AZD1222 COVID-19 vaccine. In germline, CDR1 is SEHNR, CDR2 FQNEAQ (reference sequence). This CDR3 region has 16 residues. The V segment lost 2 bases and the J segment 5 bases; nucleotides outside the gene matches: 8. The V call is TRBV7-9, the J call TRBJ2-4; TRBD1 aligns across 8 bases. Sequenced material: peripheral blood, taken on day 0 of AZD1222 vaccination. This receptor was identified in an adult in good health. The chain's CDR3 is CASSLNRHRGENIQYF. In nucleotides, the CDR3 is TGTGCCAGCAGCTTAAACCGACACAGGGGGGAAAACATTCAGTACTTC.